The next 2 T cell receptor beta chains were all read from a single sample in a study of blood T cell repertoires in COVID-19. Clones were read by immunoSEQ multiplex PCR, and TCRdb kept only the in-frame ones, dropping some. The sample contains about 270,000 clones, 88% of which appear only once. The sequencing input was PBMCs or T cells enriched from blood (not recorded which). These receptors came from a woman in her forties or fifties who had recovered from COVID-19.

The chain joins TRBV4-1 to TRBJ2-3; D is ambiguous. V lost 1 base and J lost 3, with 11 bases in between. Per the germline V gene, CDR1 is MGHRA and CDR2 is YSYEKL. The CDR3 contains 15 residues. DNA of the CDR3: TGCGCCAGCAGCCAAGGGGCAGTGCATACAGATACGCAGTATTTT. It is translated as CASSQGAVHTDTQYF.

CDR3 coding DNA: TGTGCCAGCAGCTTGGTATTTCGGGGGGCCGACGGCTACACCTTC. Its translation is CASSLVFRGADGYTF. The J gene is TRBJ1-2, the V gene TRBV5-8, with a tentative D call TRBD1 (6 bases). This CDR3 is built from 15 residues. Germline lookup yields CDR1 SGHTS and CDR2 YDEGEE. V was trimmed by 0 bases and J by 8 bases, leaving 17 bases between them.